Sequencing of this T cell receptor beta chain was carried out in a study of lymphopenia after photon versus proton radiotherapy. Note on this clone: Its matching antigen is unknown.

Trimming cost V 8 bases and J 5 bases, with 15 bases left between them. This CDR3 contains 13 residues. CDR1 and CDR2 (germline): SEHNR, FQNEAQ (reference sequence). The table came from immunoSEQ multiplex PCR; TCRdb's copy has only in-frame clones and leaves some out. This repertoire shows 52,000 or so clones, 80% to 95% found once; its top ten account for under 20%. Broader study findings: After the lymphocyte nadir, photon-treated repertoires showed oligoclonal expansion, especially of CD8+ Temra cells. Photon-treated patients lost naive T cells and TCR diversity; proton-treated stayed stable. Better survival with proton therapy was suggested as possible, not demonstrated. In patients who died, overall survival fell as post-nadir TCR diversity dropped more.

This sequence was found in a woman between 35 and 50 years old with cholangiocarcinoma. This sequence joins TRBV7-9 and TRBJ1-2; possible D gene TRBD1, 6 bases. This material consisted of peripheral blood, taken from a patient treated with photon-based radiotherapy. CDR3 amino acids: CASDSGTSYGYTF. CDR3 DNA sequence: TGTGCCAGCGATAGCGGGACATCATATGGCTACACCTTC.